Sequencing of this T cell receptor (beta chain) was carried out in a study of blood T cell repertoires in COVID-19. Study summary: The United States, Italy and Spain were the sources of the acute and convalescent COVID-19 samples. Sources were T cells, B-cell-depleted T cells, or PBMCs; the material itself was cDNA or gDNA.

CDR1 SEHNR and CDR2 FQNEAQ come from the germline V gene (reference sequence). The CDR3 contains 15 residues. The V end was cut by 2 bases, the J end by 2 bases, with 12 bases between. How the authors handled the data: How many nucleated cells were present was estimated from reference gene primer amplification. Produced via immunoSEQ multiplex PCR; TCRdb's table is partial and in-frame only. V, J and clone size were drawn from that table, and D and trimming were deduced from the DNA. The repertoire includes 160,000 or so clones, around 81% of them detected once, and 9.5% to 11% sits in the top ten. The receptor was derived from a man between 60 and 75 years old with active or convalescent COVID-19. The source material was peripheral blood. The gene calls are TRBV7-9 and TRBJ1-2, with D possibly matching TRBD1 (5 bases). For the CDR3, the DNA is TGTGCCAGCAGCTTACTCTCGACAGAAAACTATGGCTACACCTTC. Translating gives CASSLLSTENYGYTF.